Each of the 24 T cell receptor beta chains below was sequenced from the same sample in a study of CD8 T cells in Susac syndrome. An amount of RNA that ranged from roughly 0.45 to 1 ug was reverse transcribed with random hexamers. TCRdb ran MiXCR on the immunoSEQ multiplex PCR reads and lists one entry per CDR3 protein. There are approximately 200,000 distinct CDR3 sequences in the sample; about 94% occur only once, and roughly 0.13% lies in the top ten. The sequenced material came from CD8+ T cells from PBMCs. Source of these receptors: a human donor with multiple sclerosis.

The chain couples TRBV7-2 to TRBJ2-1; 8 nucleotides line up with TRBD1. The CDR3 loop spans 17 amino acids. The germline CDR1 and CDR2 sequences are SGHTA and FQGNSA. The ends lost 2 bases at V and 7 bases at J; junction bases unmatched: 13. CDR3: CASSLLERQGKRNEQFF. CDR3 bases: TGTGCCAGCAGCTTACTTGAGAGACAGGGGAAAAGGAATGAGCAGTTCTTC.

CDR3 nucleotides: TGTGCCAGCCGCGGGACTAGCGGAGAGCAGTTCTTC. Encoded protein: CASRGTSGEQFF. The chain employs TRBV7-9 and TRBJ2-1; 11 bases align to TRBD2. CDR3 length equals 12 residues. Germline-derived CDR1 and CDR2 are SEHNR and FQNEAQ (reference sequence). The junction had 4 bases not matched to a gene; V was cut back by 8 bases and J by 10 bases.

V is TRBV27 and J is TRBJ2-4; tentatively, D is TRBD1 (7 bases). This CDR3 is 23 amino acids long. Trimming took 7 bases from V and 0 from J, leaving 37 bases between them. CDR1 is MNHEY and CDR2 is SMNVEV in the germline V gene (reference sequence). CDR3 region: CASMEGALTDRHKLPLAKNIQYF. DNA for the CDR3: TGTGCCAGCATGGAGGGGGCCCTCACGGACAGACACAAGCTTCCCTTAGCCAAAAACATTCAGTACTTC.

J is TRBJ1-1 and V is TRBV9; D gene ambiguous. There are 15 residues in the CDR3. Germline CDR1 reads SGDLS; CDR2 reads YYNGEE. V was trimmed by 0 bases and J by 0 bases, leaving 9 bases between them. The CDR3 sequence is CASSVGANLNTEAFF. In DNA, the CDR3 is TGTGCCAGCAGCGTAGGGGCAAACTTGAACACTGAAGCTTTCTTT.

V is TRBV30 and J is TRBJ1-1, with a weak D call TRBD1 (5 bases). The length of the CDR3 is 13 residues. Trimming pared 2 bases from V and 6 bases from J, leaving 13 bases between. Per the germline V gene, CDR1 is GTSNPN and CDR2 is SVGIG (reference sequence). The CDR3: CAWSFTGLAEAFF. CDR3 in DNA: TGTGCCTGGAGTTTCACAGGTTTGGCTGAAGCTTTCTTT.

The CDR3 reads CATSPLTPGITDTQYF. Written as DNA, the CDR3 is TGTGCCACCAGCCCTTTAACTCCAGGTATCACAGATACGCAGTATTTT. This rearrangement joins TRBV15 to TRBJ2-3; D gene unclear. The CDR3 spans 16 residues. Per the germline V gene, CDR1 is LNHNV and CDR2 is YYDKDF (reference sequence). V gave up 5 bases and J gave up 2 bases, with 17 bases separating them.

The gene calls are TRBV28 and TRBJ2-7, with D tentatively TRBD1 (6 bases). This CDR3 is built from 13 residues. The ends were cut back, 6 bases at V and 6 bases at J, with 15 bases in the middle. CDR1 MDHEN and CDR2 SYDVKM come from the germline V gene. The CDR3 here is CASRPTGFREQYF. The CDR3 DNA follows: TGTGCCAGCAGGCCCACAGGGTTTCGCGAGCAGTACTTC.

This chain joins TRBV7-9 and TRBJ1-2, with D perhaps matching TRBD1 (6 bases). Germline assignment: CDR1 SEHNR and CDR2 FQNEAQ (reference sequence). V was shortened by 6 bases and J by 8 bases, with 19 bases between the two germline ends. This CDR3 spans 14 amino acids. The DNA of the CDR3 is TGTGCCAGCAGTTCCGTCACGGGGGCGCGAGGCTACACCTTC. Translation gives CASSSVTGARGYTF.

This clonotype was detected only a few times. The chain recombines TRBV2 with TRBJ2-7, with D maybe TRBD2 (6 bases). Germline V gene data show CDR1 as SNHLY and CDR2 as FYNNEI. The CDR3 extends over 14 amino acids. Trimming took off 4 bases at V and 0 bases at J, with 10 bases between the two ends. The CDR3 sequence: CASSVVGSSYEQYF. CDR3 nucleotide sequence: TGTGCCAGCAGTGTCGTCGGGAGCTCCTACGAGCAGTACTTC.

The chain is built from TRBV12-3 or TRBV12-4 and TRBJ1-3; D is unclear. V was clipped by 3 bases and J by 2 bases, with 8 bases between them. The CDR3 is made up of 14 amino acids. This chain's CDR3 is CASSFFGAGNTIYF. The DNA of the CDR3 is TGTGCCAGCAGTTTCTTCGGGGCTGGAAACACCATATATTTT.

V gene TRBV4-1 combines with J gene TRBJ2-7, with D possibly matching TRBD1 (6 bases). The CDR3 length is 15 residues. Germline CDR1 is MGHRA and CDR2 is YSYEKL. Trimming took 5 bases from V and 0 from J, leaving 14 bases between them. CDR3 DNA sequence: TGCGCCAGCAGCGCAGGACAGTCTGGCTCCTACGAGCAGTACTTC. Its translation is CASSAGQSGSYEQYF.

V usage is TRBV6-2 or TRBV6-3 and J usage is TRBJ2-1; TRBD1 matches at 9 bases. CDR1 MNHEY and CDR2 SVGEGT come from the germline V gene. Trimming removed 5 bases from V and 7 bases from J; junction bases left unmatched: 6. The CDR3 totals 14 residues. CDR3: CASSRTGEGNEQFF. For the CDR3, the DNA is TGTGCCAGCAGTCGGACAGGGGAGGGAAATGAGCAGTTCTTC.

J is TRBJ2-3 and V is TRBV18; D unresolved. The CDR3 runs to 15 residues. V lost 0 bases to trimming and J lost 1 base, with 8 bases between them. Germline V gene sequence: CDR1 KGHSH, CDR2 LQKENI. CDR3: CASSPPGGRTDTQYF. The DNA for the CDR3 is TGTGCCAGCTCACCACCAGGCGGTCGCACAGATACGCAGTATTTT.

CDR3: CKVGNTEAFF. CDR3 coding DNA: TGCAAAGTGGGGAACACTGAAGCTTTCTTT. The J gene is TRBJ1-1, the V gene TRBV20-1, with D uncertain. Per germline, CDR1 DFQATT and CDR2 SNEGSKA (reference sequence). The CDR3 covers 10 residues.

The chain has TRBV11-2 and TRBJ2-7; D is tentatively TRBD1 or TRBD2 (5 bases each). CDR1 and CDR2 from the germline V gene are SGHAT and FQNNGV. The V end lost 5 bases, the J end lost 0 bases, and 8 bases lay between the germline ends. The CDR3 has 13 amino acids. CDR3 sequence reads: CASSIGTSYEQYF. DNA for the CDR3: TGTGCCAGCAGCATAGGGACCTCCTACGAGCAGTACTTC.

The chain has TRBV27 and TRBJ2-3; D perhaps matches TRBD1 (5 bases). Germline CDR1 is MNHEY and CDR2 is SMNVEV (reference sequence). V lost 4 bases and J 1 base, leaving 15 bases between the germline ends. The CDR3 is made up of 16 amino acids. Here the CDR3 DNA reads TGTGCCAGCAGTTCCTTAGGGGTTCGCGGCACAGATACGCAGTATTTT. Translating gives CASSSLGVRGTDTQYF.

The V gene is TRBV7-9, the J gene TRBJ2-7, with TRBD1 matching 7 bases. This CDR3 is 15 amino acids long. Germline-derived CDR1 and CDR2 are SEHNR and FQNEAQ (reference sequence). V shed 3 bases and J 0 bases; nucleotides not matched to a gene: 5. The CDR3 DNA is TGTGCCAGCAGCTTGACACAGGGGAGCTCCTACGAGCAGTACTTC. This translates into CASSLTQGSSYEQYF.

The chain couples TRBV29-1 to TRBJ1-2, with D perhaps matching TRBD1 (5 bases). The CDR3 has 14 amino acids. V was shortened by 1 base and J by 4 bases, with 13 bases between the two germline ends. Germline V gene sequence: CDR1 SQVTM, CDR2 ANQGSEA. The CDR3 reads CSVEGESGGYGYTF. The DNA of the CDR3 is TGCAGCGTTGAAGGGGAATCGGGGGGCTATGGCTACACCTTC.

The rearrangement uses TRBV2 and TRBJ1-1, with no clear D. The CDR3 has 12 amino acids. The germline V and J ends were trimmed by 2 bases and 6 bases, with 7 bases remaining between them. Germline assignment: CDR1 SNHLY and CDR2 FYNNEI. CDR3 in DNA: TGTGCCAGCAGTGAAATAATGGCTGAAGCTTTCTTT. Its translation: CASSEIMAEAFF.

In its sample, this clonotype was seen a few times. The CDR3 DNA sequence: TGTGCCAGCAGCTCTTTTCCGGGACAGGTCCCCTACGAGCAGTACTTC. This gives the protein CASSSFPGQVPYEQYF. This chain joins TRBV11-2 and TRBJ2-7; 8 positions match TRBD1. Germline trimming cut 4 bases from V and 2 bases from J; bases unmatched to any gene: 10. CDR1 and CDR2 from the germline V gene are SGHAT and FQNNGV. CDR3 length: 16 amino acids. Complete variable domain (other parts from reference TRBV11-2 and TRBJ2-7): EAGVAQSPRYKIIEKRQSVAFWCNPISGHATLYWYQQILGQGPKLLIQFQNNGVVDDSQLPKDRFSAERLKGVDSTLKIQPAKLEDSAVYLCASSSFPGQVPYEQYFGPGTRLTVT.

V gene TRBV4-1 combines with J gene TRBJ2-1, with D hard to call. The V and J ends lost 0 bases and 6 bases respectively, with 9 bases between them. Looked up from germline, CDR1 is MGHRA and CDR2 is YSYEKL. CDR3 length: 14 amino acids. The CDR3 sequence: CASSQDVSLNEQFF. The DNA of the CDR3 is TGCGCCAGCAGCCAAGATGTGAGCCTCAATGAGCAGTTCTTC.

The genes are TRBV14 and TRBJ2-5, with 10 bases lining up with TRBD2. The length of the CDR3 is 17 residues. In germline, CDR1 is SGHDN, CDR2 FVKESK. V lost 1 base, J lost 4 bases, and 9 bases stayed unmatched. The CDR3 loop is CASSQGVLAGAGETQYF. The CDR3 DNA sequence: TGTGCCAGCAGCCAAGGCGTCCTAGCGGGGGCGGGAGAGACCCAGTACTTC.

This clonotype was detected only once. The genes are TRBV7-2 and TRBJ2-7; 9 nucleotides match TRBD1. Germline V gene lookup returns CDR1 SGHTA and CDR2 FQGNSA. V shed 1 base, J shed 2 bases, and the junction held 6 bases outside the gene matches. This CDR3 is 16 amino acids long. The CDR3 sequence is CASSLGVRDRAYEQYF. CDR3 coding DNA: TGTGCCAGCAGCTTAGGGGTCCGGGACAGGGCCTACGAGCAGTACTTC.

The V call is TRBV15, the J call TRBJ1-2, with D maybe TRBD1 (5 bases). CDR3 size: 13 residues. The germline CDR1 and CDR2 sequences are LNHNV and YYDKDF (reference sequence). Trimming removed 0 bases from V and 8 bases from J, with 10 bases in between. Written as DNA, the CDR3 is TGTGCCACCAGCAGAGATTCGGGGGAAGGCTACACCTTC. Amino acid sequence: CATSRDSGEGYTF.